This is a list of T cell receptor beta chains from one sample in a study of OX40 agonist ivuxolimab in advanced cancers. Sequenced by immunoSEQ multiplex PCR; TCRdb stores in-frame clones only, minus some. This table holds 50,000 to 65,000 clones, roughly 87% found once. This sample comprised CD4+ or CD8+ T cells sorted from blood, obtained in a trial of the OX40 agonist ivuxolimab. The origin of the receptors is an adult with an advanced solid tumor such as melanoma, head and neck, liver or kidney cancer. The CDR3 runs from the conserved cysteine through the conserved F or W. Each record gives: clone size, D gene, J gene, V gene, CDR3 protein, CDR3 DNA. D genes are given only for firm matches. Size is stated for part of the rows, as once, few or many counts, or as a class when the clone is expanded.

clone_size: NA
d_call: TRBD2
j_call: TRBJ2-5
v_call: TRBV5-1
cdr3_aa: CASRGLAGEGETQYF
cdr3_nt: TGCGCCAGCAGGGGACTAGCGGGAGAGGGGGAGACCCAGTACTTC

clone_size: NA
d_call: TRBD2
j_call: TRBJ2-5
v_call: TRBV2
cdr3_aa: CASSIAGGGGETQYF
cdr3_nt: TGTGCCAGCAGCATAGCGGGAGGAGGGGGAGAGACCCAGTACTTC

clone_size: NA
d_call: NA
j_call: TRBJ1-1
v_call: TRBV7-9
cdr3_aa: CAGSRENTEAFF
cdr3_nt: TGTGCCGGTTCTCGGGAGAACACTGAAGCTTTCTTT

clone_size: NA
d_call: NA
j_call: TRBJ2-3
v_call: TRBV19
cdr3_aa: CASTVGFNPTDTQYF
cdr3_nt: TGTGCCAGCACCGTCGGCTTCAACCCGACAGATACGCAGTATTTT

clone_size: NA
d_call: NA
j_call: TRBJ2-1
v_call: TRBV7-6
cdr3_aa: CASSPPGSNFEQFF
cdr3_nt: TGTGCCAGCAGCCCCCCAGGGAGCAACTTTGAGCAGTTCTTC

clone_size: NA
d_call: TRBD2
j_call: TRBJ2-1
v_call: TRBV5-4
cdr3_aa: CASSSRLATSRIDNEQFF
cdr3_nt: TGTGCCAGCAGCTCAAGACTAGCGACCTCACGGATCGACAATGAGCAGTTCTTC

clone_size: NA
d_call: TRBD1
j_call: TRBJ2-5
v_call: TRBV6-5
cdr3_aa: CASIPPGQGPETQYF
cdr3_nt: TGTGCCAGCATACCTCCGGGACAGGGGCCAGAGACCCAGTACTTC

clone_size: NA
d_call: NA
j_call: TRBJ1-2
v_call: TRBV29-1
cdr3_aa: CSVDLTGGGGYTF
cdr3_nt: TGCAGCGTTGACTTGACGGGTGGTGGTGGCTACACCTTC

clone_size: NA
d_call: TRBD1
j_call: TRBJ1-1
v_call: TRBV5-1
cdr3_aa: CASSDWTGQAFF
cdr3_nt: TGCGCCAGCAGCGATTGGACAGGGCAAGCTTTCTTT

clone_size: NA
d_call: NA
j_call: TRBJ2-7
v_call: TRBV5-1
cdr3_aa: CASSFRSQSSFEQYF
cdr3_nt: TGCGCCAGCAGTTTCAGGAGTCAGAGTTCTTTCGAGCAGTACTTC

clone_size: once
d_call: NA
j_call: TRBJ1-5
v_call: TRBV19
cdr3_aa: CASSMQGPSNQPQHF
cdr3_nt: TGTGCCAGTAGTATGCAGGGACCTAGCAATCAGCCCCAGCATTTT

clone_size: NA
d_call: NA
j_call: TRBJ2-3
v_call: TRBV5-5
cdr3_aa: CASKIQGSTDTQYF
cdr3_nt: TGTGCCAGCAAAATCCAGGGGAGCACAGATACGCAGTATTTT

clone_size: NA
d_call: NA
j_call: TRBJ2-1
v_call: TRBV7-8
cdr3_aa: CASSPGFATKGEQFF
cdr3_nt: TGTGCCAGCAGCCCTGGGTTCGCGACAAAGGGTGAGCAGTTCTTC

clone_size: NA
d_call: TRBD2
j_call: TRBJ2-1
v_call: TRBV19
cdr3_aa: CASSIAGGRAFSYNEQFF
cdr3_nt: TGTGCCAGTAGTATAGCCGGCGGGAGGGCCTTCTCCTACAATGAGCAGTTCTTC

clone_size: NA
d_call: TRBD1
j_call: TRBJ2-7
v_call: TRBV2
cdr3_aa: CASIPGQGAQQYF
cdr3_nt: TGTGCCAGCATTCCGGGACAGGGGGCGCAGCAGTACTTC

clone_size: few
d_call: TRBD2
j_call: TRBJ2-7
v_call: TRBV28
cdr3_aa: CASSPSGRAREQYF
cdr3_nt: TGTGCCAGCAGCCCAAGCGGGAGGGCTCGTGAGCAGTACTTC

clone_size: once
d_call: NA
j_call: TRBJ2-7
v_call: TRBV20-1
cdr3_aa: CSARQGYEQYF
cdr3_nt: TGCAGTGCTAGACAGGGCTACGAGCAGTACTTC

clone_size: NA
d_call: NA
j_call: TRBJ2-5
v_call: TRBV15
cdr3_aa: CATSREPGMETQYF
cdr3_nt: TGTGCCACCAGCAGAGAGCCGGGTATGGAGACCCAGTACTTC

clone_size: NA
d_call: NA
j_call: TRBJ1-2
v_call: TRBV25-1
cdr3_aa: CASSEYVGEVEGYTF
cdr3_nt: TGTGCCAGCAGTGAATATGTGGGGGAGGTCGAAGGCTACACCTTC

clone_size: NA
d_call: TRBD1
j_call: TRBJ1-2
v_call: TRBV5-5
cdr3_aa: CASSSTGIYGYTF
cdr3_nt: TGTGCCAGCAGCTCGACAGGGATCTATGGCTACACCTTC

clone_size: NA
d_call: NA
j_call: TRBJ2-1
v_call: TRBV6-1
cdr3_aa: CASRPRGGGDEQFF
cdr3_nt: TGTGCCAGCAGGCCCAGGGGAGGAGGGGATGAGCAGTTCTTC

clone_size: few
d_call: NA
j_call: TRBJ1-5
v_call: TRBV4-1
cdr3_aa: CASSQDHDQPQHF
cdr3_nt: TGCGCCAGCAGCCAAGACCACGATCAGCCCCAGCATTTT

clone_size: NA
d_call: NA
j_call: TRBJ2-7
v_call: TRBV28
cdr3_aa: CASSSHKQVYEQYF
cdr3_nt: TGTGCCAGCAGCTCCCACAAACAGGTCTACGAGCAGTACTTC

clone_size: once
d_call: NA
j_call: TRBJ2-7
v_call: TRBV7-8
cdr3_aa: CASSLGASPYEQYF
cdr3_nt: TGTGCCAGCAGCTTAGGTGCCAGTCCCTACGAGCAGTACTTC

clone_size: NA
d_call: TRBD1
j_call: TRBJ2-1
v_call: TRBV19
cdr3_aa: CASSFGTGYNEQFF
cdr3_nt: TGTGCCAGTAGTTTCGGGACAGGCTACAATGAGCAGTTCTTC

clone_size: once
d_call: TRBD1
j_call: TRBJ1-5
v_call: TRBV19
cdr3_aa: CASRDRVLSGQPQHF
cdr3_nt: TGTGCCAGCCGGGACAGGGTTTTGTCGGGTCAGCCCCAGCATTTT

clone_size: NA
d_call: NA
j_call: TRBJ1-2
v_call: TRBV5-1
cdr3_aa: CASSLESGLDGYTF
cdr3_nt: TGCGCCAGCAGCTTGGAGTCGGGCTTGGATGGCTACACCTTC

clone_size: NA
d_call: NA
j_call: TRBJ2-1
v_call: TRBV10-2
cdr3_aa: CASRGHSGRTNYNEQFF
cdr3_nt: TGCGCCAGCAGAGGCCACAGTGGGAGGACCAACTACAATGAGCAGTTCTTC

clone_size: few
d_call: TRBD2
j_call: TRBJ2-3
v_call: TRBV11-3
cdr3_aa: CASNRGEGDTQYF
cdr3_nt: TGTGCCAGCAATCGGGGGGAGGGTGATACGCAGTATTTT